The 8 T cell receptor beta chains below come from one sample, sequenced in a study of CD8 T cells in Susac syndrome. RNA, at about 0.45 to 1 ug, was reverse transcribed with random hexamers. From the immunoSEQ multiplex PCR reads, TCRdb called clonotypes with MiXCR, one entry per CDR3 protein. The data show 180,000 or so distinct CDR3 sequences, less than 95% seen once. Sequencing was carried out using CD4+ T cells from PBMCs. These receptors were obtained from a human donor in good health.

V gene TRBV6-5 combines with J gene TRBJ2-1; 11 bases map to TRBD2. This CDR3 has 15 amino acids. CDR1 MNHEY and CDR2 SVGAGI come from the germline V gene. V was clipped by 3 bases and J by 6 bases; unmatched bases: 4. In DNA form, the CDR3 reads TGTGCCAGCAGTTATCCGGGACTAGCGGTCAATGAGCAGTTCTTC. As protein: CASSYPGLAVNEQFF.

The chain carries TRBV4-2 and TRBJ1-3, with a possible D match to TRBD1 (6 bases). There are 16 residues in the CDR3. The germline gives CDR1 LGHNA, CDR2 YNFKEQ. Trimming took off 4 bases at V and 0 bases at J, with 13 bases between the two ends. The CDR3, as DNA: TGTGCCAGCAGCCCTACGCGGACAGACTCTGGAAACACCATATATTTT. It encodes CASSPTRTDSGNTIYF.

The J gene is TRBJ2-5, the V gene TRBV4-1; D not resolved. Germline CDR1 MGHRA, CDR2 YSYEKL. CDR3 length: 12 residues. V was trimmed by 0 bases and J by 5 bases, leaving 4 bases between them. CDR3 sequence reads: CASSQEAETQYF. For the CDR3, the DNA is TGCGCCAGCAGCCAAGAAGCGGAGACCCAGTACTTC.

The chain links TRBV13 to TRBJ1-1, with D maybe TRBD1 (6 bases). The germline CDR1 and CDR2 sequences are PRHDT and FYEKMQ (reference sequence). V lost 0 bases to trimming and J lost 0 bases, with 8 bases between them. CDR3 length: 15 amino acids. In DNA, the CDR3 is TGTGCCAGCAGCTTAGGGGACAGATTGAACACTGAAGCTTTCTTT. Amino acids: CASSLGDRLNTEAFF.

This chain uses TRBV5-4 with TRBJ1-1; TRBD1 might be the D (5 bases). V dropped 10 bases and J dropped 5 bases, with 21 bases sitting between them. Per germline, CDR1 SGHNT and CDR2 YYREEE (reference sequence). The CDR3 length is 14 residues. The CDR3 DNA reads TGTGCCTCTTGCCCCGGGGGATATGATACTGAAGCTTTCTTT. This gives the protein CASCPGGYDTEAFF.

The rearrangement uses TRBV19 and TRBJ2-7; TRBD2 agrees at 14 bases. Germline V lookup: CDR1 LNHDA, CDR2 SQIVND (reference sequence). The V gene end was trimmed by 6 bases and the J gene end by 4 bases; junction bases not matched to a gene: 5. This CDR3 spans 15 amino acids. CDR3 sequence: CASRLGTSGSYEQYF. CDR3 DNA: TGTGCCAGTAGGCTCGGGACTAGCGGGAGTTACGAGCAGTACTTC.

This sequence joins TRBV7-9 and TRBJ2-1; TRBD2 might be the D (6 bases). The V end lost 5 bases, the J end lost 5 bases, and 16 bases lay between the germline ends. Germline assignment: CDR1 SEHNR and CDR2 FQNEAQ (reference sequence). This CDR3 spans 15 amino acids. The CDR3 sequence is CASSPRTTPDNEQFF. CDR3 DNA sequence: TGTGCCAGCAGCCCAAGGACTACCCCTGACAATGAGCAGTTCTTC.

This chain links TRBV6-5 with TRBJ1-2; D is perhaps TRBD1 (5 bases). Germline V gene data show CDR1 as MNHEY and CDR2 as SVGAGI. The CDR3 is 13 amino acids. V dropped 10 bases and J dropped 2 bases, with 14 bases sitting between them. CDR3 residues: CATHRDDNYGYTF. The CDR3 coding sequence is TGTGCCACCCACCGGGACGACAACTATGGCTACACCTTC.